These T cell receptor beta chains were read from a single sample in a study of T cells in Graves' hyperthyroidism and ophthalmopathy. TCRdb called the multiplex PCR reads again in MiXCR, with one record for every CDR3 protein. The data show about 370,000 distinct CDR3 sequences, around 15% seen once. Sequenced sample: blood. These receptors were obtained from a woman aged 55 to 70 with Graves' ophthalmopathy. Both conserved end residues are part of each CDR3. D genes are given only for firm matches. Clone size, where shown, is once, few, many, or a class for clones that have expanded.

>11|TRBJ2-1|TRBV2|NA|many
TGTGCCAGCAGCCAGGAGGATGAGCAGTTCTTC
CASSQEDEQFF
>15|TRBJ1-2|TRBV5-6|TRBD1|NA
TGTGCCAGCAGCTGGCTCACAGGGGGCGCCGGTGGCTACACCTTC
CASSWLTGGAGGYTF
>14|TRBJ1-5|TRBV20-1|TRBD1|many
TGCAGTGCCACCGACAGGGCGGGAGAGCAGCCCCAGCATTTT
CSATDRAGEQPQHF
>17|TRBJ2-1|TRBV27|TRBD2|NA
TGTGCCAGCAGTCCATTCACCGGACTAGCAGCGTACAATGAGCAGTTCTTC
CASSPFTGLAAYNEQFF
>16|TRBJ2-1|TRBV12-3/TRBV12-4|TRBD2|few
TGTGCCAGCAGACCTTATAGCGGGAGTGGTTACAATGAGCAGTTCTTC
CASRPYSGSGYNEQFF
>12|TRBJ2-7|TRBV10-3|TRBD1|many
TGTGCCACCCGGGACAGGGGCTACGAGCAGTACTTC
CATRDRGYEQYF
>17|TRBJ1-6|TRBV2|NA|NA
TGTGCCAGCAGTGTAGGGGCAGGGGAAATTGGAAATTCACCCCTCCACTTT
CASSVGAGEIGNSPLHF
>13|TRBJ2-5|TRBV29-1|NA|many
TGCAGCGTTGTCTTAGCGGGACAGGAGACCCAGTACTTC
CSVVLAGQETQYF
>15|TRBJ2-1|TRBV3-1|NA|few
TGTGCCAGCAGCCAATCGACGGGACCCTACAATGAGCAGTTCTTC
CASSQSTGPYNEQFF
>14|TRBJ2-1|TRBV6-1|TRBD1|NA
TGTGCCAGCAGGTCGGGACAGGCCTACAATGAGCAGTTCTTC
CASRSGQAYNEQFF
>11|TRBJ2-7|TRBV19|NA|few
TGTGCCAGTAGTATAGCCGGCGAGCAGTACTTC
CASSIAGEQYF
>19|TRBJ2-1|TRBV5-4|TRBD2|few
TGTGCCAGCAGCTTGGCGGACTGGGGACTAGCGGGAGGCCTCAATGAGCAGTTCTTC
CASSLADWGLAGGLNEQFF
>14|TRBJ2-3|TRBV30|TRBD2|NA
TGTGCCTGGAGGCGGAGCGGGAGTGTGAATACGCAGTATTTT
CAWRRSGSVNTQYF
>13|TRBJ2-7|TRBV6-2/TRBV6-3|TRBD2|many
TGTGCCAGCAGGCTAGCGGGAGTCTACGAGCAGTACTTC
CASRLAGVYEQYF
>14|TRBJ2-1|TRBV20-1|NA|many
TGCAGTGCTAGTGGACGGCGCTCCTACAATGAGCAGTTCTTC
CSASGRRSYNEQFF
>11|TRBJ1-2|TRBV11-2|TRBD1|few
TGTGCCAGCAGTTCGCGGACAGGGGGAACCTTC
CASSSRTGGTF
>15|TRBJ2-7|TRBV2|TRBD2|NA
TGTGCAAGAAGTGAGACCGGGACTAGCTACTACGAGCAGTACTTC
CARSETGTSYYEQYF
>15|TRBJ2-3|TRBV5-1|TRBD2|few
TGCGCCAGCAGCTCCGGACTAGCGGGAGCAGATACGCAGTGTTTT
CASSSGLAGADTQCF
>13|TRBJ2-1|TRBV7-2|NA|many
TGTGCCAGCAGCTTTTGGGCCTACAATGAGCAGTTCTTC
CASSFWAYNEQFF
>14|TRBJ1-1|TRBV20-1|TRBD1|many
TGCAGTGCTACCCCGTGGACAGGGGTGACTGAAGCTTTCTTT
CSATPWTGVTEAFF
>16|TRBJ2-1|TRBV12-5|TRBD2|many
TGTGCTAGTGGTTCTCCGGGACTAGCGGGAGAGGATGAGCAGTTCTTC
CASGSPGLAGEDEQFF
>16|TRBJ2-1|TRBV18|NA|NA
TGTGCCAGCTCACCACCAGCCGTGACTCGGGCCCATGAGCAGTTCTTC
CASSPPAVTRAHEQFF
>18|TRBJ2-3|TRBV3-1|TRBD2|many
TGTGCCAGCAGCCAAGACCCCCTAGCGGGAGGGATCACAGATACGCAGTATTTT
CASSQDPLAGGITDTQYF